In its sample, the clone carrying this T cell receptor beta chain was seen a few times. Antigen: not known. The method was immunoSEQ multiplex PCR; TCRdb's version includes in-frame clones alone and lacks a portion of them. Here the sample spans 84,000 or so clones, more than 60% being singletons. These data are taken from a study of vaccination effects on CD4 cells after COVID-19. Germline V lookup: CDR1 MGHRA, CDR2 YSYEKL. The CDR3 covers 13 residues. The trim removed 4 bases at V and 7 bases at J, leaving 1 base unmatched. Sequencing was preceded by expansion of antigen-specific CD4+ T cells with viral peptide pools in the ViraFEST assay. Following 10 days of culture, CD4+ T cells were isolated. Vaccine administered to participants consisted of two doses of either BNT162b2 or mRNA-1273. Vaccine recipients lacked prior SARS-CoV-2 infection and had negative nucleocapsid antibodies.

Sequencing was performed on CD4+ T cells from PBMCs cultured with HCoV-OC43 spike peptides, taken after COVID-19 vaccination. Noted subset: HCoV-OC43 spike overlapping peptide pool stimulation. The sequence was obtained from a human donor who received a COVID-19 vaccine. The rearrangement uses TRBV4-1 and TRBJ1-6, with 7 bases matching TRBD1. This CDR3 is CASSRQGNSPLHF. CDR3 bases: TGCGCCAGCAGCCGACAGGGAAATTCACCCCTCCACTTT.